This T cell receptor beta chain was sequenced in a study of Graves' ophthalmopathy and Graves' hyperthyroidism. This clonotype was observed at least ten times. Its antigen is unknown. Hyperthyroidism cases were recent diagnoses of under 2 months' duration in people aged 18 to 65. Certain patients, namely those with other autoimmune diseases, uncontrolled infections, pregnancy or lactation, were excluded. V lost 0 bases and J lost 0, with 9 bases in between. CDR1 MNHEY and CDR2 SVGAGI come from the germline V gene. The CDR3 length is 17 residues. RNA transcripts provided the template for amplifying TCR beta CDR3 regions. HTBI primers served in a first-round RT-PCR, which a second-round multiplex PCR followed. One entry per CDR3 protein, called by TCRdb with MiXCR from the multiplex PCR reads. Here the sample spans more than 300,000 distinct CDR3 sequences, 15% being singletons. Notes on the study in general: Among thyroid clonotypes expanded above 0.001 frequency, most also appeared in blood.

Sequenced material: peripheral blood. The receptor's source is a woman aged 18-29 years with stable Graves' hyperthyroidism. The chain carries TRBV6-5 and TRBJ1-6; D unresolved. CDR3 bases: TGTGCCAGCAGTTACTCGATCGGGGACTCCTATAATTCACCCCTCCACTTT. Translation: CASSYSIGDSYNSPLHF.